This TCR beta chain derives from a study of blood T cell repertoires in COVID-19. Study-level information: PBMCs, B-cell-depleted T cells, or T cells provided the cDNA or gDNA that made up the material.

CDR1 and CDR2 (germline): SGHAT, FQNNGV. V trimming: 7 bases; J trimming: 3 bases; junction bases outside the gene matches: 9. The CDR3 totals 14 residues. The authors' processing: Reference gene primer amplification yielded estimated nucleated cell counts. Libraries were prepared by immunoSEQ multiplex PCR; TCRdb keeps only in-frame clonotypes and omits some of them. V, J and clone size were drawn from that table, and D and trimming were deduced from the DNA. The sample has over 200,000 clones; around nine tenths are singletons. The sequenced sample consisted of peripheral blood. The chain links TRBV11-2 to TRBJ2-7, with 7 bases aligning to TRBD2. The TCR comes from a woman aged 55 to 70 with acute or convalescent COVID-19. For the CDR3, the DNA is TGTGCCAGCAACCTGGATGGCGGGAGCTACGAGCAGTACTTC. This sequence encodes CASNLDGGSYEQYF.